A selection of T cell receptor beta chains follows, all from one sample in a study of T-cell memory formation after mild COVID-19. TCRdb reanalysed the 5' RACE reads using MiXCR and keeps one entry per CDR3 protein. This sample has just under 150,000 distinct CDR3 sequences, with 6% found just once. Sequencing was done on a sample of PBMCs or a T cell subset sorted from them (not recorded which). The receptors stem from an adult woman who had mild COVID-19 (a few samples of this study predate the infection). Cell type and time point are not known. CDR3s include the opening cysteine and the closing phenylalanine or tryptophan. Expanded clones are given a class, and other clones once, few, many or no size at all.

clone_size | j_call | v_call | cdr3_aa
few | TRBJ2-7 | TRBV2 | CASNLGGGLAGDYEQYF
. | TRBJ1-1 | TRBV11-2 | CASSSRRGRNTEAFF
few | TRBJ2-1 | TRBV24-1 | CATSDQRSYNEQFF
few | TRBJ2-5 | TRBV9 | CASSVSGQETQYF
many | TRBJ2-3 | TRBV29-1 | CSVDSGGEDTQYF
many | TRBJ1-2 | TRBV4-2 | CASSQEYRTPTGYTF
. | TRBJ1-2 | TRBV20-1 | CSARDEKRDGYTF
many | TRBJ2-7 | TRBV7-9 | CASSPGGKSSYEQYF
. | TRBJ2-5 | TRBV25-1 | CASSEFITSGETQYF
. | TRBJ2-3 | TRBV25-1 | CASSVAGKADTQYF
few | TRBJ2-3 | TRBV7-9 | CASRVFSTRTDTQYF
many | TRBJ2-1 | TRBV4-1 | CASSPLGGPYNEQFF
few | TRBJ2-5 | TRBV5-1 | CASSYQGEETQYF
. | TRBJ2-5 | TRBV5-1 | CASSSRTGGETQYF
. | TRBJ2-7 | TRBV19 | CASSLKADRAYEQYF
many | TRBJ2-2 | TRBV4-1 | CASSQDLGYTGELFF
once | TRBJ2-7 | TRBV11-3 | CASSLTPGQGMIYEQYF
. | TRBJ2-3 | TRBV20-1 | CSARDAGGADTQYF
few | TRBJ2-7 | TRBV29-1 | CSVRPAGDLYEQYF
. | TRBJ2-3 | TRBV4-1 | CASSRGGATDTQYF
many | TRBJ1-6 | TRBV9 | CASSTGDGYNSPLHF
few | TRBJ2-7 | TRBV6-2/TRBV6-3 | CASTWAGGTSYEQYF
. | TRBJ2-5 | TRBV5-1 | CASSTGMETQYF
many | TRBJ2-2 | TRBV12-3/TRBV12-4 | CAGGQQVTGELFF
. | TRBJ2-7 | TRBV5-8 | CASSSKEVYEQYF
. | TRBJ1-1 | TRBV12-3/TRBV12-4 | CASSFSGPATEAFF
many | TRBJ2-7 | TRBV9 | CASSARVDGSYEQYF
. | TRBJ1-1 | TRBV2 | CASSPPGWTEAFF
. | TRBJ2-5 | TRBV7-7 | CASSPGLAGVGQETQYF
many | TRBJ2-5 | TRBV4-2 | CASSQAGGSKTQYF
many | TRBJ2-3 | TRBV20-1 | CSVVAGGAFTDTQYF
many | TRBJ1-2 | TRBV29-1 | CSAGTGPPGGYTF
many | TRBJ1-1 | TRBV7-9 | CASSLLPGGEAFF
many | TRBJ2-3 | TRBV4-2 | CASSQEDTQYF
few | TRBJ2-6 | TRBV24-1 | CATSELASSGANVLTF
few | TRBJ2-2 | TRBV7-2 | CASSPWLGTGELFF
. | TRBJ2-7 | TRBV7-9 | CASSSITYEQYF
. | TRBJ1-1 | TRBV7-9 | CASSPRAGQRVMNTEAFF
many | TRBJ2-1 | TRBV18 | CASSPTTAAYNEQFF
. | TRBJ1-6 | TRBV20-1 | CSARVLVDRDSPLHF
many | TRBJ2-5 | TRBV7-2 | CASSLEYQTETQYF
many | TRBJ1-4 | TRBV20-1 | CSALGEEKLFF
many | TRBJ2-5 | TRBV6-5 | CASSYSGEADQETQYF
. | TRBJ2-5 | TRBV19 | CASSMAAGEQETQYF
many | TRBJ2-7 | TRBV7-6 | CASSKTNRGGEYF